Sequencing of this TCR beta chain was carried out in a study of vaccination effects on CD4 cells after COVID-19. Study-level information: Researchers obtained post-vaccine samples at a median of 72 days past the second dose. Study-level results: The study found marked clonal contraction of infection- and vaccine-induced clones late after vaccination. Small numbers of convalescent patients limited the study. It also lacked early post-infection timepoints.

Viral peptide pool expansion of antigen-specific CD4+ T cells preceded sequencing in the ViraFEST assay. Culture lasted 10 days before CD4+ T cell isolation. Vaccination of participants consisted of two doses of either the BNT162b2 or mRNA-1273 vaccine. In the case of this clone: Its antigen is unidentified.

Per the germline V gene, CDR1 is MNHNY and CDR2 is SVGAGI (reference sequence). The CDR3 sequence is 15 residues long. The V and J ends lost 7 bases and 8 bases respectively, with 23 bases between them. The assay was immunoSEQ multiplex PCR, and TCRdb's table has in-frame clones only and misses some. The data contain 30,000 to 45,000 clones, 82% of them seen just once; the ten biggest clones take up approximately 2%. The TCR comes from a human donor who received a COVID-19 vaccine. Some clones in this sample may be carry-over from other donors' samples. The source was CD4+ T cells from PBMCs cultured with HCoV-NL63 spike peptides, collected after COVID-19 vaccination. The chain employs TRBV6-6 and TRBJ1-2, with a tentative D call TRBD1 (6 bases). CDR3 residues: CASTLQGGPSGGYTF. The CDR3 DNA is TGTGCCAGCACCTTACAAGGGGGTCCCTCCGGGGGCTACACCTTC.